A single sample is the source of the 21 T cell receptor beta chains below, sequenced in a study of blood T cells in healthy people across ages. With a J-beta primer mix and a sample-barcoded 5' primer, a second PCR ran roughly 6 to 11 cycles. Each CDR3 protein gets one entry after TCRdb re-called the 5' RACE reads with MiXCR. The table has approximately 730,000 distinct CDR3 sequences, 50% to 65% seen once. Sequencing was done on a sample of blood. The receptors here all came from an elderly man in good health.

V usage is TRBV18 and J usage is TRBJ2-7, with D possibly matching TRBD2 (7 bases). This CDR3 is built from 15 residues. Germline V gene lookup returns CDR1 KGHSH and CDR2 LQKENI. Trimming removed 5 bases at V and 0 bases at J, with 14 bases between. The DNA of the CDR3 is TGTGCCAGCTCAAAGCCGGGGGGCGACTCCTACGAGCAGTACTTC. It yields the protein CASSKPGGDSYEQYF.

The chain employs TRBV10-3 and TRBJ2-2; D assignment may be TRBD1 or TRBD2 (5 bases each). The V and J ends lost 7 bases and 0 bases respectively, with 12 bases between them. This CDR3 has 15 residues. Germline lookup yields CDR1 ENHRY and CDR2 SYGVKD. The CDR3 DNA follows: TGTGCCATCATGGGACGAGGGGCGAACACCGGGGAGCTGTTTTTT. Translation gives CAIMGRGANTGELFF.

This clonotype was found a few times. The rearrangement links TRBV28 to TRBJ2-1; TRBD1 aligns across 7 bases. V lost 7 bases and J lost 4; bases outside the gene matches: 7. The CDR3 runs 14 residues. Germline CDR1 MDHEN, CDR2 SYDVKM. CDR3 region: CASTLGGNYNEQFF. Here the CDR3 DNA reads TGTGCCAGCACCCTAGGGGGCAATTACAATGAGCAGTTCTTC.

The chain couples TRBV24-1 to TRBJ2-3; the match to TRBD1 covers 10 bases. Germline V CDR1 and CDR2: KGHDR, SFDVKD. Trimming at V came to 4 bases and at J to 8 bases, leaving 14 bases not matched to a gene. The CDR3 covers 17 residues. The CDR3 nucleotides read TGTGCCACCAGTGACGAGAGGGACAGGGGACGGCATGGTACGCAGTATTTT. Protein product: CATSDERDRGRHGTQYF.

This chain joins TRBV14 and TRBJ2-1; 12 bases match TRBD2. The DNA end is more similar to TRBJ2-7, so the J call may be wrong. This CDR3 comprises 18 residues. The germline V gene encodes CDR1 SGHDN and CDR2 FVKESK. The CDR3: CASSQGLAGERTYNEQYF. Here the CDR3 DNA reads TGTGCCAGCAGCCAAGGACTAGCGGGGGAGAGAACCTATAATGAGCAGTACTTC.

This clonotype appeared a few times. The chain links TRBV28 to TRBJ2-5, with a tentative D call TRBD1 (5 bases). CDR1 and CDR2 (germline): MDHEN, SYDVKM. V was trimmed by 7 bases and J by 5 bases, leaving 14 bases between them. The CDR3 extends over 13 amino acids. CDR3 sequence (DNA): TGTGCCAGCACCGCAGGGTTTAGGGAGACCCAGTACTTC. This gives the protein CASTAGFRETQYF.

The V and J genes are TRBV27 and TRBJ2-3; D gene unclear. Germline lookup yields CDR1 MNHEY and CDR2 SMNVEV (reference sequence). The CDR3 loop spans 13 amino acids. V was shortened by 6 bases and J by 0 bases, with 7 bases between the two germline ends. CDR3 amino acids: CASRVLSTDTQYF. In DNA, the CDR3 is TGTGCCAGCAGAGTTCTTAGCACAGATACGCAGTATTTT.

This chain connects TRBV20-1 to TRBJ2-1; TRBD2 matches at 7 bases. V lost 0 bases to trimming and J lost 8 bases; unmatched junction nucleotides: 10. CDR1 and CDR2 (germline): DFQATT, SNEGSKA (reference sequence). The CDR3 extends over 15 amino acids. Here the CDR3 DNA reads TGCAGTGCTAGAGATGGGGGGAGGGCCAGCGATGAGCAGTTCTTC. Encoded protein: CSARDGGRASDEQFF.

The rearrangement uses TRBV2 and TRBJ2-2; 13 nucleotides line up with TRBD2. V trimming: 4 bases; J trimming: 4 bases; junction bases outside the gene matches: 0. The germline V gene encodes CDR1 SNHLY and CDR2 FYNNEI. The CDR3 length is 15 residues. As DNA, the CDR3 is TGTGCCAGCAGTGGGACTAGCGGGAGCACCGGGGAGCTGTTTTTT. Residues: CASSGTSGSTGELFF.

The chain couples TRBV24-1 to TRBJ2-5; TRBD2 matches 7 bases. Germline trimming cut 7 bases from V and 2 bases from J; bases unmatched to any gene: 3. The CDR3 sequence is 13 residues long. The germline V gene has CDR1 KGHDR and CDR2 SFDVKD. CDR3 DNA sequence: TGTGCCACCAGGTCTAGCGGTCAAGAGACCCAGTACTTC. Amino acids: CATRSSGQETQYF.

The V call is TRBV20-1, the J call TRBJ2-1, with 9 bases identical to TRBD1. CDR3 length: 16 residues. J was trimmed by 3 bases and V by 6 bases; bases with no gene match: 12. CDR1 is DFQATT and CDR2 is SNEGSKA in the germline V gene (reference sequence). The CDR3 region is CSAPEQGARIYNEQFF. The CDR3 DNA reads as TGCAGTGCCCCGGAACAGGGGGCGCGGATCTACAATGAGCAGTTCTTC.

The gene calls are TRBV2 and TRBJ1-1; a possible D gene is TRBD1 (5 bases). The length of the CDR3 is 15 residues. From germline, CDR1 is SNHLY and CDR2 FYNNEI. Trimming cost V 6 bases and J 0 bases, with 14 bases left between them. CDR3 bases: TGTGCCAGCAGCAGGGTCAGGGCCCTGAACACTGAAGCTTTCTTT. It translates to CASSRVRALNTEAFF.

This clonotype was counted only a few times. The rearrangement uses TRBV3-1 and TRBJ2-3; 9 bases are shared with TRBD2. CDR1 and CDR2 from the germline V gene are LGHDT and YNNKEL (reference sequence). The CDR3 runs 14 residues. With V trimmed by 4 bases and J by 14 bases, 13 bases remained unmatched. Here the CDR3 reads CASSPAGGHRYAYF. The CDR3 DNA is TGTGCCAGCAGCCCAGCGGGGGGCCACAGATACGCGTATTTT.

This clonotype was picked up a small number of times. The CDR3 nucleotides read TGTGCCAGCAGACGCGGGGCGCCGGGTCTATACGAGCAGTACTTC. Translating it yields CASRRGAPGLYEQYF. The chain combines TRBV11-1 with TRBJ2-5; D perhaps matches TRBD2 (6 bases). The DNA end is a closer match to TRBJ2-7, so the J assignment may be wrong. Germline-derived CDR1 and CDR2 are SGHAT and FQDESV (reference sequence). CDR3 length equals 15 residues.

This chain links TRBV20-1 with TRBJ1-5; a possible D gene is TRBD1 (5 bases). The CDR3 runs to 16 residues. The ends were cut back, 0 bases at V and 6 bases at J, with 18 bases in the middle. The germline V gene has CDR1 DFQATT and CDR2 SNEGSKA (reference sequence). CDR3 DNA: TGCAGTGCTAGAGATGAGGGGACGGGGGAGATTCAGCCCCAGCATTTT. Translation gives CSARDEGTGEIQPQHF.

The V and J genes are TRBV4-1 and TRBJ2-5, with a weak D call TRBD1 (5 bases). CDR3 size: 15 residues. The V gene's germline CDR1 is MGHRA and CDR2 YSYEKL. V lost 3 bases and J lost 4, with 15 bases in between. As DNA, the CDR3 is TGCGCCAGCAGCCACAGGGCAGGGCAGAGAGAGACCCAGTACTTC. It yields the protein CASSHRAGQRETQYF.

CDR3 nucleotides: TGTGCCAGCAGTTTCCGAGACGGGACAGGAGAGCAGTACTTC. Protein: CASSFRDGTGEQYF. The chain links TRBV9 to TRBJ2-7, with 8 bases lining up with TRBD1. CDR3 length equals 14 residues. Per the germline V gene, CDR1 is SGDLS and CDR2 is YYNGEE. The junction had 11 bases not matched to a gene; V was cut back by 5 bases and J by 7 bases.

This clonotype was seen a single time. This rearrangement joins TRBV29-1 to TRBJ1-4, with a tentative D call TRBD1 (6 bases). The CDR3 sequence is 13 residues long. CDR1 and CDR2 (germline): SQVTM, ANQGSEA. Trimming took off 7 bases at V and 7 bases at J, with 16 bases between the two ends. CDR3 protein: CSAQSGGGEKLFF. Here the CDR3 DNA reads TGCAGCGCCCAATCCGGAGGGGGTGAAAAACTGTTTTTT.

This chain links TRBV5-1 with TRBJ1-4, with a weak D call TRBD1 (5 bases). CDR1 SGHRS and CDR2 YFSETQ come from the germline V gene. Deletions cut 4 bases from V and 0 bases from J, with 13 bases between. This CDR3 comprises 16 residues. The DNA for the CDR3 is TGCGCCAGCAGCGCGGGGGGTCATGCAACTAATGAAAAACTGTTTTTT. Translation gives CASSAGGHATNEKLFF.

The table lists this clonotype with a few counts. The CDR3 nucleotides read TGCGCCAGCAGCTTGGAGGGAGCTGGAGACGAGCAGTACTTC. It codes for CASSLEGAGDEQYF. The V and J genes are TRBV5-1 and TRBJ2-7, with D possibly TRBD2 on 5 matching bases. Deletions cut 0 bases from V and 5 bases from J, with 12 bases between. CDR1 is SGHRS, CDR2 YFSETQ, per germline. There are 14 residues in the CDR3.

The chain carries TRBV24-1 and TRBJ2-1, with D possibly being TRBD2 (6 bases). The DNA end is more similar to TRBJ2-7, so the J call may be wrong. The CDR3 totals 16 residues. The germline CDR1 and CDR2 sequences are KGHDR and SFDVKD. The CDR3 reads CATSDLRLASYNEQYF. The CDR3 bases are TGTGCCACCAGTGATTTGCGGCTAGCGTCGTACAATGAGCAGTACTTC.